A selection of T cell receptor beta chains follows, all from one sample in a study of cytomegalovirus exposure and HLA in healthy donors. Clones were read by immunoSEQ multiplex PCR, and TCRdb kept only the in-frame ones, dropping some. Among about 150,000 clones listed, 76% were seen once. The material sequenced was PBMCs. The source is a male donor in good health and CMV-seronegative. The conserved cysteine and the conserved F or W are not part of the CDR3 here. The order of the fields is J gene, V gene, CDR3 protein.

j_call: TRBJ1-5; v_call: TRBV7-6; cdr3_aa: ASSLEGGQPQH
j_call: TRBJ2-7; v_call: TRBV7-3; cdr3_aa: ASSLLAEPLEQY
j_call: TRBJ1-3; v_call: TRBV19; cdr3_aa: ATMTGGSGNTIY
j_call: TRBJ2-1; v_call: TRBV4-1; cdr3_aa: ASSHRPLGGGQNEQF
j_call: TRBJ2-1; v_call: TRBV5-1; cdr3_aa: ASSLETSGGDEQF
j_call: TRBJ1-4; v_call: TRBV5-1; cdr3_aa: ASSFGQGEKLF
j_call: TRBJ2-1; v_call: TRBV2; cdr3_aa: ASGLGGGRSDEQF
j_call: TRBJ2-1; v_call: TRBV28; cdr3_aa: ASSLVAGGHEQF
j_call: TRBJ1-3; v_call: TRBV2; cdr3_aa: ASSFRVTSGNTIY
j_call: TRBJ1-1; v_call: TRBV7-9; cdr3_aa: ASSLGTMNTEAF
j_call: TRBJ2-7; v_call: TRBV5-1; cdr3_aa: ASSTEGAYEQY
j_call: TRBJ2-7; v_call: TRBV9; cdr3_aa: ASSVAGSTYEQY
j_call: TRBJ1-2; v_call: TRBV7-9; cdr3_aa: ASSLEGVGYT
j_call: TRBJ2-7; v_call: TRBV27; cdr3_aa: ASTPSGRASSYEQY
j_call: TRBJ2-7; v_call: TRBV18; cdr3_aa: ASSPGGYEQY
j_call: TRBJ2-1; v_call: TRBV7-3; cdr3_aa: ASSSLRGGEGQF
j_call: TRBJ1-2; v_call: TRBV7-2; cdr3_aa: ASSPDQTGGYGYT
j_call: TRBJ2-7; v_call: TRBV28; cdr3_aa: ASSYDKEVSYEQY
j_call: TRBJ2-7; v_call: TRBV11-2; cdr3_aa: ASSLERAYEQY
j_call: TRBJ2-1; v_call: TRBV6-1; cdr3_aa: ASSVQSGGYNEQF
j_call: TRBJ2-5; v_call: TRBV7-3; cdr3_aa: ASSLSGGALETQY
j_call: -; v_call: TRBV28; cdr3_aa: ASSFRDRGHEQY
j_call: TRBJ1-2; v_call: TRBV6-1; cdr3_aa: ASRGLDGVGDGYT
j_call: TRBJ1-5; v_call: TRBV30; cdr3_aa: AWSPGQGSNQPQH
j_call: TRBJ2-1; v_call: TRBV5-1; cdr3_aa: ASRGEMVGNEQF
j_call: TRBJ2-1; v_call: TRBV10-2; cdr3_aa: ASSELGTSSEQF
j_call: TRBJ2-7; v_call: TRBV28; cdr3_aa: ASSLDRVIYEQY
j_call: TRBJ2-1; v_call: TRBV7-3; cdr3_aa: ASSPSRDFYYNEQF
j_call: TRBJ1-1; v_call: TRBV28; cdr3_aa: ASSLPFLGPTEAF
j_call: TRBJ2-6; v_call: TRBV9; cdr3_aa: ASTKGALAGANVLT
j_call: TRBJ2-2; v_call: TRBV30; cdr3_aa: AWSVRRGQKRQNTGELF
j_call: TRBJ2-5; v_call: TRBV6-1; cdr3_aa: ASSELPPGLAGGETQY
j_call: TRBJ1-4; v_call: TRBV5-1; cdr3_aa: ASSLDQASPRANEKLF